This T cell receptor (beta chain) was obtained from a study of post-analysis software for immune sequencing data. At the level of the study: Clinical courses comprised relapsing-remitting, secondary progressive and progressive-relapsing multiple sclerosis.

Many counts were recorded for this clonotype. The target antigen is unknown. Unique molecular identifiers had been added to the TCR beta cDNA libraries. T cells numbering 1 to 10 million yielded 500,000 or so cDNA molecules. TCRdb ran MiXCR on the PCR reads and lists one entry per CDR3 protein. The repertoire holds hundreds of thousands of distinct CDR3 sequences, with nearly 45% as singletons. Study-wide points: Samples from one preparation batch, clustered by F measure, grouped strongly together. A significant reduction in normalized Chao1 diversity was observed in multiple sclerosis patients versus controls.

The receptor was isolated from a girl aged 10 to 17 with multiple sclerosis. The sample consisted of blood.

The CDR3 bases are TGTGCCAGCAGTGCGTCGGGCGGGGCAATAAAAACCACCAATGAGCAGTTCTTC. Its protein is CASSASGGAIKTTNEQFF. The chain has TRBV28 and TRBJ2-1; a possible D gene is TRBD2 (6 bases). Trimming pared 5 bases from V and 6 bases from J, leaving 26 bases between. The CDR3 sequence is 18 residues long. Germline-derived CDR1 and CDR2 are MDHEN and SYDVKM. The whole variable domain, filled in from reference TRBV28 and TRBJ2-1, reads DVKVTQSSRYLVKRTGEKVFLECVQDMDHENMFWYRQDPGLGLRLIYFSYDVKMKEKGDIPEGYSVSREKKERFSLILESASTNQTSMYLCASSASGGAIKTTNEQFFGPGTRLTVL.